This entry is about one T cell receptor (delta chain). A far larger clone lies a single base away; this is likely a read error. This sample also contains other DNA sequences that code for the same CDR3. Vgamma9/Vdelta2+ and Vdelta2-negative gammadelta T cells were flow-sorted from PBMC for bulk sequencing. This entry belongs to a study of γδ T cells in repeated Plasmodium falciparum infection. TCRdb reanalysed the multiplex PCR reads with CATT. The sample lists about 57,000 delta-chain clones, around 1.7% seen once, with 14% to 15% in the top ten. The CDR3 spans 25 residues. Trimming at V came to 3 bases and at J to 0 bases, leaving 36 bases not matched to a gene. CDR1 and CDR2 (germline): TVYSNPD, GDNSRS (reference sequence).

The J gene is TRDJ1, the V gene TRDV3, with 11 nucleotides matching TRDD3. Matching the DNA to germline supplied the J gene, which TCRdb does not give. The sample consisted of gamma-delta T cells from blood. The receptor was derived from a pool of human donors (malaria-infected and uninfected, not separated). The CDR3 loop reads CAFPLSFHVLHSVLGDKEHTDKLIF. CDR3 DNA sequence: TGTGCCTTCCCACTAAGCTTCCACGTTCTACATTCGGTACTGGGGGATAAGGAACACACCGATAAACTCATCTTT.